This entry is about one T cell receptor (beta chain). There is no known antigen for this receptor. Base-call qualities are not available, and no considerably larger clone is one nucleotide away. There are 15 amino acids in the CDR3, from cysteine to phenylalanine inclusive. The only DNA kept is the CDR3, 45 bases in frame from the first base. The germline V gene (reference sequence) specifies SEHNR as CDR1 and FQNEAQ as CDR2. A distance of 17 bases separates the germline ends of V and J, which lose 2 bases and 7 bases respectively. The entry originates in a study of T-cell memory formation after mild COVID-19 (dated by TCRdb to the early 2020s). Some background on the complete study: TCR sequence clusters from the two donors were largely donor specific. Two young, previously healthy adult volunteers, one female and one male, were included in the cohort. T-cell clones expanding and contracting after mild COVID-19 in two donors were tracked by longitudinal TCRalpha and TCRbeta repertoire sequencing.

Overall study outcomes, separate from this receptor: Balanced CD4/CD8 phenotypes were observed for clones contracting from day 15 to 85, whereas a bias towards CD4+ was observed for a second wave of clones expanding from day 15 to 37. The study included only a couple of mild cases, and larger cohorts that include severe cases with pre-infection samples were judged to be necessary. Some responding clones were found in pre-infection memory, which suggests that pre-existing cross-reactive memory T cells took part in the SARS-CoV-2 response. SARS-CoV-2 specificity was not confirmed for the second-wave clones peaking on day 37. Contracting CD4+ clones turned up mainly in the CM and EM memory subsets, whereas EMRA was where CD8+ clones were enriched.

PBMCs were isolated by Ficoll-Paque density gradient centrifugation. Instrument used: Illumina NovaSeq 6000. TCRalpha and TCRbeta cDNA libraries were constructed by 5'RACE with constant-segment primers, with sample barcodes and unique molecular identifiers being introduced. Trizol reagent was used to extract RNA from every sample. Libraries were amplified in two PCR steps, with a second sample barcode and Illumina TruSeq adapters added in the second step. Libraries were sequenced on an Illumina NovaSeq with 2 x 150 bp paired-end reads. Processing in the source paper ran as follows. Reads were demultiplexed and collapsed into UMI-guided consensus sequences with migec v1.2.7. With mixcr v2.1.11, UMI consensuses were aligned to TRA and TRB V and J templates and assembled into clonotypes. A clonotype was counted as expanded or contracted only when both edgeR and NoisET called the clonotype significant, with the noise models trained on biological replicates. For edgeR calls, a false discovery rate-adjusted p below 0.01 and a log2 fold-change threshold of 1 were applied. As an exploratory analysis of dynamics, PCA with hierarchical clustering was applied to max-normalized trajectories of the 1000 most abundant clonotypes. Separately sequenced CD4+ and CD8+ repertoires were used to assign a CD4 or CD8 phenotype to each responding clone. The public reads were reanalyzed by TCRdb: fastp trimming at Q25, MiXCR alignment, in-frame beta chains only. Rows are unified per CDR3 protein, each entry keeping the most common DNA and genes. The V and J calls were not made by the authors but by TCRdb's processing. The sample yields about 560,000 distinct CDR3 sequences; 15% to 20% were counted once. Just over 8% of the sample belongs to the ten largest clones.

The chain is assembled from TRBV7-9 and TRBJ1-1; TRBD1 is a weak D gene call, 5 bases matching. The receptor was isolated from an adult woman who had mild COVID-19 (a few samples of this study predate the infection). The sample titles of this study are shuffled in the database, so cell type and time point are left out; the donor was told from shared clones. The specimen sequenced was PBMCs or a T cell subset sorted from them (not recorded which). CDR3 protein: CASSLSAGFMIEAFF. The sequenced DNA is TGTGCCAGCAGCTTATCAGCAGGGTTTATGATTGAAGCTTTCTTT.